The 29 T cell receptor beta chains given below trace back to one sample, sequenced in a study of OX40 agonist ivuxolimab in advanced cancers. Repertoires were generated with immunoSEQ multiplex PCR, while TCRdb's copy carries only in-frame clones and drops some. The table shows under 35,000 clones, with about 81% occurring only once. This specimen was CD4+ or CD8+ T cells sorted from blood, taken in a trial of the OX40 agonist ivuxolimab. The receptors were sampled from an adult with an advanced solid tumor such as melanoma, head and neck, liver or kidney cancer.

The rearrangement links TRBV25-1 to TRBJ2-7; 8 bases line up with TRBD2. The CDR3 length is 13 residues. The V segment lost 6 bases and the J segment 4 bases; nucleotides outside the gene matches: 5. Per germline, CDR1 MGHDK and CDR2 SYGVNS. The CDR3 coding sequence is TGTGCCAGCAGCTTAGCGGGAACTTACGAGCAGTACTTC. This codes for CASSLAGTYEQYF.

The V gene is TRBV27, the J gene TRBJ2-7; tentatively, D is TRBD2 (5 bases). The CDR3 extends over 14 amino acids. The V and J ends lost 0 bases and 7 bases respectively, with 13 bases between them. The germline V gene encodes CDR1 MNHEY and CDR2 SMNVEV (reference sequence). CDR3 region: CASSLSWAPGEQYF. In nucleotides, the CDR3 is TGTGCCAGCAGTTTATCTTGGGCCCCGGGGGAGCAGTACTTC.

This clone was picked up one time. CDR3 sequence: CASSLMGTQETQYF. The CDR3 nucleotides are TGTGCCAGCAGCTTAATGGGCACTCAAGAGACCCAGTACTTC. The V gene is TRBV11-2, the J gene TRBJ2-5; no clear D gene. Germline loops: CDR1 SGHAT, CDR2 FQNNGV. The CDR3 loop spans 14 amino acids. Trimming left V 2 bases short and J 2 bases short, with 9 bases between. The whole variable domain, filled in from reference TRBV11-2 and TRBJ2-5, reads EAGVAQSPRYKIIEKRQSVAFWCNPISGHATLYWYQQILGQGPKLLIQFQNNGVVDDSQLPKDRFSAERLKGVDSTLKIQPAKLEDSAVYLCASSLMGTQETQYFGPGTRLLVL.

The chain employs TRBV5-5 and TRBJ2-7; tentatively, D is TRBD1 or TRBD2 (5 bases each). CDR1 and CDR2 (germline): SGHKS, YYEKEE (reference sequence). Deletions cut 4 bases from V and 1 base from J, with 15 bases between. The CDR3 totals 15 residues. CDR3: CASSRTRDGSYEQYF. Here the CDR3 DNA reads TGTGCCAGCAGCCGTACACGGGACGGATCCTACGAGCAGTACTTC.

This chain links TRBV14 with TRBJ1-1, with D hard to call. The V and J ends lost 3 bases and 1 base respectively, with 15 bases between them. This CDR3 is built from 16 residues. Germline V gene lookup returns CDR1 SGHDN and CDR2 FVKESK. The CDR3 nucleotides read TGTGCCAGCAGCCATGAGAGTCCCCTAGGGAACACTGAAGCTTTCTTT. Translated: CASSHESPLGNTEAFF.

The chain's CDR3 is CASSHTTENYGYTF. The CDR3 DNA sequence: TGTGCCAGCAGCCACACGACTGAGAACTATGGCTACACCTTC. The chain joins TRBV4-2 to TRBJ1-2; D not certain. This CDR3 has 14 amino acids. Germline V gene data show CDR1 as LGHNA and CDR2 as YNFKEQ. The V and J ends lost 3 bases and 2 bases respectively, with 10 bases between them.

CDR3 bases: TGTGCCAGCAGTAAAAAGGGGCGGGTGGACACTGAAGCTTTCTTT. It encodes CASSKKGRVDTEAFF. V usage is TRBV5-6 and J usage is TRBJ1-1; weak D call: TRBD1 (5 bases). This CDR3 contains 15 residues. Trimming shortened V by 5 bases and J by 3 bases, and 17 bases separated the two germline ends. CDR1 is SGHDT, CDR2 YYEEEE, per germline. The complete variable domain, with remaining parts taken from reference TRBV5-6 and TRBJ1-1, reads DAGVTQSPTHLIKTRGQQVTLRCSPKSGHDTVSWYQQALGQGPQFIFQYYEEEERQRGNFPDRFSGHQFPNYSSELNVNALLLGDSALYLCASSKKGRVDTEAFFGQGTRLTVV.

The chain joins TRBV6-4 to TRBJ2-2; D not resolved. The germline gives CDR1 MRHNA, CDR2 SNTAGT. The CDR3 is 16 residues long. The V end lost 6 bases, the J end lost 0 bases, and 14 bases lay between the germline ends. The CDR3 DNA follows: TGTGCCAGCAGCTTGACTTCACTACCGAACACCGGGGAGCTGTTTTTT. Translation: CASSLTSLPNTGELFF.

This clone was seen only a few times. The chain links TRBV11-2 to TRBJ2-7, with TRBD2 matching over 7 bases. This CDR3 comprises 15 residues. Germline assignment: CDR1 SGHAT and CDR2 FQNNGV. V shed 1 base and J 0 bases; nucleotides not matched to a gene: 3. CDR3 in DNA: TGTGCCAGCAGCTTAGTTAGCGGGTACTCCTACGAGCAGTACTTC. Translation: CASSLVSGYSYEQYF.

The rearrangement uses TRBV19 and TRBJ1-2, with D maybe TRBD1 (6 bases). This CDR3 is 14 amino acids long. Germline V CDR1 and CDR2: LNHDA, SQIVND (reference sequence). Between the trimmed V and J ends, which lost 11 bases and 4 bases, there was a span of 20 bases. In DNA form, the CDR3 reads TGTGCCGCTAAAGTGACAGGAGCAGGCTATGGCTACACCTTC. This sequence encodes CAAKVTGAGYGYTF. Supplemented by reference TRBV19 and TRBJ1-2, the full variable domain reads DGGITQSPKYLFRKEGQNVTLSCEQNLNHDAMYWYRQDPGQGLRLIYYSQIVNDFQKGDIAEGYSVSREKKESFPLTVTSAQKNPTAFYLCAAKVTGAGYGYTFGSGTRLTVV.

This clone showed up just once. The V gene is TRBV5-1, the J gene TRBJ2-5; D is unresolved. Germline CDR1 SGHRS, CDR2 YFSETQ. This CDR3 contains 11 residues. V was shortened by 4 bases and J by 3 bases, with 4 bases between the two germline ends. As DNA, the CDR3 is TGCGCCAGCAGCAAGGAAGAGACCCAGTACTTC. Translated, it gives CASSKEETQYF.

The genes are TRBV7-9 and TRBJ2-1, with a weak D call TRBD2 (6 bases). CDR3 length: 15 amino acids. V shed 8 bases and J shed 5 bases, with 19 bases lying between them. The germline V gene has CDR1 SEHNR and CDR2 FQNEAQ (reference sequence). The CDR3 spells CASVPDTPGDNEQFF. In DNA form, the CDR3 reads TGTGCCAGCGTCCCGGACACCCCGGGGGACAATGAGCAGTTCTTC. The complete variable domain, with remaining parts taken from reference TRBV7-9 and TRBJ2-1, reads DTGVSQNPRHKITKRGQNVTFRCDPISEHNRLYWYRQTLGQGPEFLTYFQNEAQLEKSRLLSDRFSAERPKGSFSTLEIQRTEQGDSAMYLCASVPDTPGDNEQFFGPGTRLTVL.

The CDR3: CAWSAGQPGNTIYF. The CDR3 nucleotides read TGTGCCTGGAGTGCGGGACAGCCTGGAAACACCATATATTTT. The chain couples TRBV30 to TRBJ1-3; 7 nucleotides match TRBD1. CDR3 length: 14 residues. With V trimmed by 1 base and J by 2 bases, 2 bases remained unmatched. In germline, CDR1 is GTSNPN, CDR2 SVGIG (reference sequence).

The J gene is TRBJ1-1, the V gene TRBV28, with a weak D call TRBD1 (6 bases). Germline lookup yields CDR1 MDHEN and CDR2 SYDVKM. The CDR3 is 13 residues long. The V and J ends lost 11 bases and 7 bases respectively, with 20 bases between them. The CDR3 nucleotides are TGTGCCCTAGGGGGGGCGGGGTACGATGAAGCTTTCTTT. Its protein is CALGGAGYDEAFF.

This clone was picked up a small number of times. The CDR3, as DNA: TGTGCCAGCAGTCTGGGGGGCCAGGGCACCGGGGAGCTGTTTTTT. Translating gives CASSLGGQGTGELFF. The chain links TRBV5-4 to TRBJ2-2; D tentatively fits TRBD1 or TRBD2 (6 bases each). Trimming took 5 bases from V and 4 from J, leaving 15 bases between them. CDR1 and CDR2 (germline): SGHNT, YYREEE (reference sequence). CDR3 length: 15 amino acids.

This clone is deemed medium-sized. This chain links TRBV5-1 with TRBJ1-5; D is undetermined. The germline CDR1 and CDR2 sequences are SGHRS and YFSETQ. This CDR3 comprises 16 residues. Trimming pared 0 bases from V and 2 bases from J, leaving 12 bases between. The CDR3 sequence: CASSLDPPSGNQPQHF. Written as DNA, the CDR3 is TGCGCCAGCAGCTTGGACCCCCCGTCAGGCAATCAGCCCCAGCATTTT.

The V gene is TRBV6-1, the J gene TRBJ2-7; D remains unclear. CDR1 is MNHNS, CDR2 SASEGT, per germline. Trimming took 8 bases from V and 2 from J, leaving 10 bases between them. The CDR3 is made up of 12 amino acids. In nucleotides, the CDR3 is TGTGCCAGCCTAGGAGAGACCTACGAGCAGTACTTC. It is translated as CASLGETYEQYF.

The CDR3 region has the DNA TGTGCCACCAGCAGGGTCCAGACAGTTGGCCAAGAGACCCAGTACTTC. Protein product: CATSRVQTVGQETQYF. The rearrangement uses TRBV15 and TRBJ2-5; maybe TRBD1 (5 bases). Germline lookup yields CDR1 LNHNV and CDR2 YYDKDF (reference sequence). V shed 3 bases and J shed 1 base, with 15 bases lying between them. The CDR3 length is 16 residues.

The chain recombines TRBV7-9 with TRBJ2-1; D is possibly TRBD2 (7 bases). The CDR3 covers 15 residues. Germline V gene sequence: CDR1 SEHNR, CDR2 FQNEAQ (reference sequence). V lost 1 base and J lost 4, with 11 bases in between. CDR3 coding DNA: TGTGCCAGCAGCTTAGTGGGGGGGCCGTACAATGAGCAGTTCTTC. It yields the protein CASSLVGGPYNEQFF.

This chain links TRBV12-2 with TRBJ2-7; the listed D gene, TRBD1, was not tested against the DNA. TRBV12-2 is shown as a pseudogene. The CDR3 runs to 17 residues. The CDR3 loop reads CASRRRDRGLRSYEQYF. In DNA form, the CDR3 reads TGTGCAAGTCGCCGCCGGGACAGGGGGCTTAGGTCCTACGAGCAGTACTTC.

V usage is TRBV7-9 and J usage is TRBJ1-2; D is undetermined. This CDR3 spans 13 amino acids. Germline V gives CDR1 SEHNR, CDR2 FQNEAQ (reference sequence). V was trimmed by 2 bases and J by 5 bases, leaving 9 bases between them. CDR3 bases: TGTGCCAGCAGCTTATCCTACAGATATGGCTACACCTTC. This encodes CASSLSYRYGYTF.

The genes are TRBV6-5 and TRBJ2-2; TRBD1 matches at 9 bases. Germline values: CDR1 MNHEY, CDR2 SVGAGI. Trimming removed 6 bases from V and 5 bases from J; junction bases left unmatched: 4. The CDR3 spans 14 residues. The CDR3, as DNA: TGTGCCAGCAGCTGGACAGGGGTAACCGGGGAGCTGTTTTTT. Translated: CASSWTGVTGELFF.

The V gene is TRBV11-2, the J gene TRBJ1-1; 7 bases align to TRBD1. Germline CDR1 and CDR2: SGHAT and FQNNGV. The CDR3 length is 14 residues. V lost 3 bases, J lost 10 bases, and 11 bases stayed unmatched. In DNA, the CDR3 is TGTGCCAGCAGCTTGACCGAAAGGACAGGAATAGCTTTCTTT. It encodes CASSLTERTGIAFF.

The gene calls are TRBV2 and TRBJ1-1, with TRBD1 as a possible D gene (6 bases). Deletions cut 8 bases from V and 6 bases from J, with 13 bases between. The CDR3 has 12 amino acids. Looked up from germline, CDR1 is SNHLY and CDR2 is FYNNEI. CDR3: CASALQGSEAFF. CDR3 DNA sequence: TGTGCCAGCGCACTTCAGGGGTCTGAAGCTTTCTTT.

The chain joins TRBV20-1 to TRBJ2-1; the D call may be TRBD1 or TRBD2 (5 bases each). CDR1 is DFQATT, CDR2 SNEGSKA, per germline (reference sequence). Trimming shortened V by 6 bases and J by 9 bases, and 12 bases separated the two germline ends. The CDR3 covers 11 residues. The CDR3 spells CSAPGSTEQFF. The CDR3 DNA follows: TGCAGTGCCCCAGGGAGTACTGAGCAGTTCTTC.

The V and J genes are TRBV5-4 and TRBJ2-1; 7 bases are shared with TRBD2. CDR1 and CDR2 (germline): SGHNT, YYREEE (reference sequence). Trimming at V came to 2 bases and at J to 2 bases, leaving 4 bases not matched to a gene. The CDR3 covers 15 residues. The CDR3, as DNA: TGTGCCAGCAGCTTAGGCGGGAGAACCTACAATGAGCAGTTCTTC. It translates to CASSLGGRTYNEQFF.

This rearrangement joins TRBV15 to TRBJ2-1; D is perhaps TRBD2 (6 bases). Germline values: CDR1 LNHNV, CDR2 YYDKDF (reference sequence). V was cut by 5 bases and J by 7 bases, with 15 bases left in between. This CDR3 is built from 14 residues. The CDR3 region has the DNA TGTGCCACCAGCCTCGGGACTGCCGCAAATGAGCAGTTCTTC. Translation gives CATSLGTAANEQFF.

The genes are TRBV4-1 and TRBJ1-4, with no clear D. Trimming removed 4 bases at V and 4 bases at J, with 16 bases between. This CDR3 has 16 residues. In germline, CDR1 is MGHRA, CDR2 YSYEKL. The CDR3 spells CASSPPRAEGNEKLFF. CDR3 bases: TGCGCCAGCAGCCCGCCTAGGGCAGAGGGTAATGAAAAACTGTTTTTT.

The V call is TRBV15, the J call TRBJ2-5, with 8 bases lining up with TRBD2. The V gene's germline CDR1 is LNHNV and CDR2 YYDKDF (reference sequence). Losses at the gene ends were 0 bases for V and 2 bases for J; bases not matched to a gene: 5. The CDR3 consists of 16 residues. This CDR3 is CATSREGGGIQETQYF. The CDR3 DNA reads TGTGCCACCAGCAGAGAAGGCGGGGGGATACAAGAGACCCAGTACTTC. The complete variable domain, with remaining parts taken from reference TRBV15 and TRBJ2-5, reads DAMVIQNPRYQVTQFGKPVTLSCSQTLNHNVMYWYQQKSSQAPKLLFHYYDKDFNNEADTPDNFQSRRPNTSFCFLDIRSPGLGDTAMYLCATSREGGGIQETQYFGPGTRLLVL.